The rows below give T cell receptor beta chains drawn from one sample of a study of T cells in tuberculosis. Clones were sequenced by immunoSEQ multiplex PCR, and TCRdb holds only the in-frame ones, with some missing. The table has under 45,000 clones, approximately 89% seen once; the top ten hold 2% to 3%. Sequencing was performed on PBMCs, taken at tuberculosis diagnosis. The source is an adult with tuberculosis. The CDR3 runs from the conserved cysteine through the conserved F or W. D genes are given only for firm matches. Clone size appears in some rows only: once, few, many, or a class for an expanded clone.

j_call,d_call,clone_size,v_call,cdr3_nt,cdr3_aa
TRBJ1-6,-,-,TRBV4-3,TGCGCCAGCAGCCCGACTTCGGGTTCACCCCTCCACTTT,CASSPTSGSPLHF
TRBJ1-2,TRBD1,-,TRBV4-3,TGCGCCAGCAGCAAGACCCGGGACAGCGGCTACACCTTC,CASSKTRDSGYTF
TRBJ1-3,-,-,TRBV7-8,TGTGCCAGCAGCTTAGCAGCCGCCGGCGGCTCTGGAAACACCATATATTTT,CASSLAAAGGSGNTIYF
TRBJ2-1,TRBD1,once,TRBV4-3,TGCGCCAGCAGCCGGCGCACAGGGGGATTCGGCGATGAGCAGTTCTTC,CASSRRTGGFGDEQFF
TRBJ1-5,-,once,TRBV4-2,TGTGCCAGCAGCCAAGATATGGGGGCTCTGTATCAGCCCCAGCATTTT,CASSQDMGALYQPQHF
TRBJ2-6,-,-,TRBV13,TGTGCCAGCAGCTACAGGGCTGGGGCCAACGTCCTGACTTTC,CASSYRAGANVLTF
TRBJ2-2,-,-,TRBV9,TGTGCCAGCAGCGTAGAGGGGGGGCCATTCGGGGAGCTGTTTTTT,CASSVEGGPFGELFF
TRBJ1-5,-,-,TRBV2,TGTGCCAGCAGTAGCACAGGGTTCCAGCCCCAGCATTTT,CASSSTGFQPQHF
TRBJ2-1,TRBD2,-,TRBV9,TGTGCCAGCAGCGTAGCTCTAGCGGGGGTCCTCTCCTACAATGAGCAGTTCTTC,CASSVALAGVLSYNEQFF
TRBJ1-2,-,-,TRBV5-4,TGTGCCAGCAGCTTGGTAGATAGCGGGGGCAGAACTGGCTACACCTTC,CASSLVDSGGRTGYTF
TRBJ1-2,-,-,TRBV14,TGTGCCAGCAGCCAAGGAGTTGCCTCGAGATATGGCTACACCTTC,CASSQGVASRYGYTF
TRBJ1-1,-,-,TRBV28,TGTGCCAGCAGTTTAGCGACTGAAGCTTTCTTT,CASSLATEAFF
TRBJ1-1,TRBD1,-,TRBV6-4,TGTGCCAGCAGTGACGCCGGGACAGGGTCCACTGAAGCTTTCTTT,CASSDAGTGSTEAFF
TRBJ1-1,TRBD1,-,TRBV27,TGTGCCAGCATCCCCAGGGGGCGGAACACTGAAGCTTTCTTT,CASIPRGRNTEAFF
TRBJ1-1,-,-,TRBV6-5,TGTGCCAGCAGTTGGGCGGGGATGAACACTGAAGCTTTCTTT,CASSWAGMNTEAFF
TRBJ2-1,-,-,TRBV4-2,TGTGCCAGCAGCCAAGATACGGGTGAGCAGTTCTTC,CASSQDTGEQFF
TRBJ2-3,TRBD2,-,TRBV27,TGTGCCAGCAGTTTAAGTAGCGGGGGGGCCTCAATGACAGATACGCAGTATTTT,CASSLSSGGASMTDTQYF
TRBJ1-1,-,-,TRBV30,TGTGCCTGGAGCATAGACAGCTCTTGGGGAGCTTTCTTT,CAWSIDSSWGAFF
TRBJ2-1,-,-,TRBV12-2,TGTGCAAGTCGCTTAGCGGGACTAGCGGGGGAGAGCTCCTACAATGAGCAGTTCTTC,CASRLAGLAGESSYNEQFF
TRBJ2-2,TRBD1,-,TRBV6-4,TGTGCCAGCAGAGGGGACAGGGGATTCGGGGAGCTGTTTTTT,CASRGDRGFGELFF
TRBJ2-3,-,-,TRBV9,TGTGCCAGCAGCGTCGTCACAGATACGCAGTATTTT,CASSVVTDTQYF
TRBJ2-1,TRBD2,-,TRBV30,TGTGCCTCCTTACCGGGGGGGCTCAATGAGCAGTTCTTC,CASLPGGLNEQFF
TRBJ2-3,TRBD1,few,TRBV4-2,TGTGCCAGCAGCCCCGGGACAGGGGGACAAGATACGCAGTATTTT,CASSPGTGGQDTQYF
TRBJ1-4,-,-,TRBV6-1,TGTGCCAGCGGACAAGCGTGGAGGGCTGAAAAACTGTTTTTT,CASGQAWRAEKLFF
TRBJ1-2,-,-,TRBV6-5,TGTGCCAGCAGTTACTCGGGGGCGGTGAACTATGGCTACACCTTC,CASSYSGAVNYGYTF
TRBJ2-3,-,-,TRBV12-5,TGTGCTAGTGGTAGAGGTTCGGCAGATACGCAGTATTTT,CASGRGSADTQYF
TRBJ1-6,TRBD1,-,TRBV28,TGTGCCAGCACTCTAGACAGGGCGTCCTATAATTCACCCCTCCACTTT,CASTLDRASYNSPLHF
TRBJ2-1,TRBD2,-,TRBV9,TGTGCCAGCAGCGTGGAAGCGGGGGGGCCGTCGGGCAATGAGCAGTTCTTC,CASSVEAGGPSGNEQFF
TRBJ2-1,TRBD2,once,TRBV10-1,TGCGCCAGCAGCCATGGAGCGGGGGCTTACAATGAGCAGTTCTTC,CASSHGAGAYNEQFF
TRBJ1-3,-,once,TRBV5-1,TGCGCCAGCAGCCCATTGTTACTACAGGGTCTTGGCGGAAACACCATATATTTT,CASSPLLLQGLGGNTIYF
TRBJ2-1,TRBD2,-,TRBV6-5,TGTGCCAGCAGGACCCCAGCGGGGGTAGGTAATGAGCAGTTCTTC,CASRTPAGVGNEQFF
TRBJ1-6,-,-,TRBV5-4,TGTGCCAGCAGCTTGGCCAAGGGGGTTAATTCACCCCTCCACTTT,CASSLAKGVNSPLHF
TRBJ1-2,-,-,TRBV29-1,TGCAGCGTTGAGTGTGAGGGCGACTATGGCTACACCTTC,CSVECEGDYGYTF
TRBJ1-1,TRBD1,-,TRBV9,TGTGCCAGCAGCGTTGGACAGGGGAGGGGTGAAGCTTTCTTT,CASSVGQGRGEAFF
TRBJ1-2,-,-,TRBV30,TGTGCCTGGAGTGTCGGGGATAGACTAGGCTACACCTTC,CAWSVGDRLGYTF
TRBJ1-2,-,-,TRBV19,TGTGCCAGTAGTACCCAGGGTTTAGGCTACACCTTC,CASSTQGLGYTF
TRBJ2-1,TRBD2,-,TRBV4-2,TGTGCCAGCAGCCAAGATAGCGGGGTTCATTGGCACAATGAGCAGTTCTTC,CASSQDSGVHWHNEQFF
TRBJ2-1,TRBD2,once,TRBV9,TGTGCCAGCAGCGTAGGTAGCGGGGGGGTTCCCGGGCAGTTCTTC,CASSVGSGGVPGQFF
TRBJ1-4,-,-,TRBV4-1,TGCGCCAGCAGCCCACAGACGTATAATGAAAAACTGTTTTTT,CASSPQTYNEKLFF
TRBJ2-6,-,-,TRBV25-1,TGTGCCAGCGGCTCAAAAACTGGGGCCAACGTCCTGACTTTC,CASGSKTGANVLTF
TRBJ2-5,TRBD1,-,TRBV28,TGTGCCAGCAGTCAAGGGGGCAGCCAAGAGACCCAGTACTTC,CASSQGGSQETQYF
TRBJ1-2,TRBD1,-,TRBV25-1,TGTGCCAGCAGTGCCAAGGGACAGGGGAAGGGAAACTATGGCTACACCTTC,CASSAKGQGKGNYGYTF
TRBJ2-3,-,once,TRBV7-7,TGTGCCAGCAGCCCTACCGACAGGACAGTACGGCAGTATTTT,CASSPTDRTVRQYF
TRBJ2-5,-,-,TRBV4-1,TGCGCCAGCAGCCGGACTACCCCGGGAGAGACCCAGTACTTC,CASSRTTPGETQYF
TRBJ1-5,-,-,TRBV5-5,TGTGCCAGCAGCTTGGATGGAGGGAGCCAGCCCCAGCATTTT,CASSLDGGSQPQHF
TRBJ2-2,-,-,TRBV6-1,TGTGCCAGCAGTGAAGAACGACAGCCGGGGGAATTACGGACCGGGGAGCTGTTTTTT,CASSEERQPGELRTGELFF
TRBJ2-2,-,-,TRBV5-4,TGTGCCAGCAGAGCTGGGACATCCGGGGAGCTGTTTTTT,CASRAGTSGELFF
TRBJ2-7,TRBD2,-,TRBV9,TGTGCCAGCAGCGTAGGACCTAGCGGGGGTAATTACGAGCAGTACTTC,CASSVGPSGGNYEQYF
TRBJ2-1,-,-,TRBV28,TGTGCCAGCAGGGCCAGGCCCATCTCCTACAATGAGCAGTTCTTC,CASRARPISYNEQFF
TRBJ2-2,TRBD2,-,TRBV28,TGTGCCAGCAGTTCGGGACTAGCGGGGTTCCTTACATACACCGGGGAGCTGTTTTTT,CASSSGLAGFLTYTGELFF
TRBJ2-4,TRBD1,-,TRBV6-5,TGTGCCAGCAGTTCCCGGACAGGGCGGGGAATTCAGTACTTC,CASSSRTGRGIQYF
TRBJ1-5,-,-,TRBV4-2,TGTGCCAGCAGCCAAGGGGGGGCAGGGGAGGGAATCAATCAGCCCCAGCATTTT,CASSQGGAGEGINQPQHF
TRBJ2-7,TRBD2,-,TRBV5-1,TGCGCCAGCAGGGGGGGACTAGCGGGCCCAGGCGAGCAGTACTTC,CASRGGLAGPGEQYF
TRBJ2-3,TRBD2,-,TRBV30,TGTGCCTGGAGTGGGCTAGCGGACACAGATACGCAGTATTTT,CAWSGLADTDTQYF